This TCR beta chain was identified during a study of shared clonotypes between healthy human individuals. Sequenced by immunoSEQ multiplex PCR; TCRdb stores in-frame clones only, minus some. The sample yields some 2,000,000 clones, about 95% seen once. CD45RO-negative, CCR7-selected cells formed the naive CD8 fraction, which excluded terminally differentiated effector memory CD45RA+ cells. After removal of 1 base from V and 5 bases from J, the junction contained 9 bases not matched to a gene. This CDR3 region has 17 residues. CDR1 and CDR2 (germline): MGHRA, YSYEKL. The receptor was isolated from a young man in good health. The specimen sequenced was naive CD8+ T cells sorted from blood. The chain uses TRBV4-1 and TRBJ1-4; 8 bases align to TRBD1. For the CDR3, the DNA is TGCGCCAGCAGCCAAGTTCTCTCCGGGACAGGCAATGAAAAACTGTTTTTT. Its translation is CASSQVLSGTGNEKLFF.